This T cell receptor (beta chain) was sequenced in a study of cytomegalovirus exposure and HLA in healthy donors. Background on the study: From HLA-typed donors, an early data release held about 85 million unique TCRs.

Each of the donors was a healthy bone marrow donor. On this clone: Its specificity is unknown.

Study-wide findings and caveats: A list of about 180 TCR beta chains associated with cytomegalovirus was given.

The study ran its PCR with 60 Vbeta and 13 Jbeta primers. Assay used: immunoSEQ multiplex PCR; TCRdb lists only in-frame clones, some missing. Of about 95,000 clones detected, 82% appear once; the ten largest clones hold around 3.2%. The receptor's source is a man younger than 45 in good health and CMV-seropositive. Sequencing was done on a sample of PBMCs.

The CDR3 is CASSSVQGTGELFF. The CDR3, as DNA: TGCGCCAGCAGCTCGGTACAGGGGACCGGGGAGCTGTTTTTT. This chain uses TRBV5-1 with TRBJ2-2; 7 positions match TRBD1. Trimming took 3 bases from V and 5 from J; bases not matched to a gene: 4. The CDR3 totals 14 residues. The germline V gene encodes CDR1 SGHRS and CDR2 YFSETQ.